This TCR beta chain was retrieved from a study of beta chain features in type 1 diabetes (dated by TCRdb to 2017 to 2018). For the study in its entirety: Mean age, gender distribution, total cell number and subset yield did not differ between patients and healthy donors. A total of approximately 99,000,000 sorted cells were examined across all samples, and RNA yield correlated strongly with the number of cells per subset. In the study, TCRB repertoires of sorted circulating CD4+ T cell subsets from recently diagnosed type 1 diabetes patients were compared with those of matched healthy donors. Naive and central memory subsets were obtained from all 30 or so donors, but regulatory and stem cell-like memory subsets were isolated from only 8 patients and 8 healthy donors.

The full study reports these points: Fewer insertions and more nucleotide deletions at VDJ recombination sites were observed in patients with type 1 diabetes, implying thymic rearrangement abnormalities. Sequencing cDNA rather than genomic DNA could over-represent highly expressing activated cells, although activation and CD3 levels did not differ between groups. PCR might favor shorter templates, but patient and control samples were amplified and corrected together, so any skew would affect both groups equally. Type 1 diabetes patients showed a moderate but significant shortening of TCRB CDR3 length in all four CD4+ subsets. Naive, central memory and regulatory TCRB repertoires appeared to be more alike among patients than among healthy donors. Because the HLA sub-analyses included only small numbers of individuals, any influence of HLA type on TCRB rearrangement was left unresolved.

This clone was detected ten times or more. There is no known antigen for this receptor. Base qualities are missing; no much larger clone stands one base away. Each donor gave one peripheral blood draw, around 0.12 L on average, collected into heparinised tubes. Using a panel that included CD45RO, CCR7, CD25, CD127, CD95 and CD27, naive, central memory, regulatory and stem cell-like memory CD4+ T cells were sorted on a BD FACSAria II. Every sorted population had a purity above 95%. PBMCs were isolated right away by Lymphoprep density gradient centrifugation and were stained directly, without culture. So that batch effects would be minimized, each experiment stained and sorted samples in pairs, pairing one healthy donor with one patient. The entire amount of isolated RNA was reverse transcribed using the High Capacity cDNA Reverse Transcription Kit, so the sequenced TCRB transcripts were expressed ones. Deep immunoSEQ sequencing was performed on naive, central memory and regulatory T cell samples, with an average of roughly 3.3 million total reads per sample. Sorted cells were lysed in RLT buffer, and RNA was extracted using DNase-treated RNeasy Micro or Mini kits according to cell number. Each cell subset was processed separately to prevent cross-contamination, with patient and healthy donor samples processed together. Using the immunoSEQ multiplex PCR, TCRB sequences were amplified from cDNA into 87-bp fragments spanning the CDR3 region. Sequencing of the amplicons was done on the Illumina HiSeq platform. Turning to the authors' computational methods: PCR bias was computationally corrected using synthetic template baselines, reads within Hamming distance 2 were collapsed, and singletons that could not be merged were discarded. Reads were aligned to IMGT to assign V, D and J genes, CDR3 length, and insertions or deletions at six rearrangement sites. Clonotype counts were normalized to sorted cell number within each subset before computing true diversity and Gini coefficients with the tcR R package. Repertoire sharing was quantified using the overlap coefficient calculated on TCRB nucleotide sequences. Drawn from immuneACCESS, this table holds only the in-frame rearrangements with V and J called that TCRdb kept. Clones are partly lost; checked studies trace under half to an unresolved V gene and leave the rest unexplained. V and J calls and clone size are copied from that table; D and trimming were computed from the DNA. The sample table lists some 270,000 clones, 8% of them with a count of one. The top ten clonotypes cover under 1.3% of the sample.

Including cysteine and phenylalanine, the CDR3 has 13 amino acids. Of all the DNA, just the CDR3 is kept, 39 bases in frame from base 1. V loses 4 bases, J loses 0 bases, and the germline ends lie 5 bases apart. CDR1 and CDR2 were assigned from the germline V gene (reference sequence) as SGHKS and YYEKEE. Material: central memory CD4+ T cells from blood. The sequence links TRBV5-5 to TRBJ1-3; confidence is insufficient to name the D gene. This TCR was recovered from a young woman in good health. The nucleotides read TGTGCCAGCAGCGACTTCTCTGGAAACACCATATATTTT. Translated, it gives CASSDFSGNTIYF.